The T cell receptor beta chain described here comes from a study of regulatory T cells in long-lasting Graves disease. Germline V gene data show CDR1 as DFQATT and CDR2 as SNEGSKA (reference sequence). Trimming took 3 bases from V and 5 from J, leaving 19 bases between them. CDR3 length equals 15 residues. Study results and limitations: TCR diversity was lower in persistent Graves' patients than in newly diagnosed ones.

At least ten counts were recorded for this clonotype. The antigen is unknown. Building the TCR beta libraries relied on iRepertoire HTBI primers, and CDR3 regions underwent Arm-PCR. TCRdb reprocessed the multiplex PCR reads via MiXCR and lists one record per CDR3 protein. The sample lists approximately 400,000 distinct CDR3 sequences, roughly 10% occurring once. As to time point: newly diagnosed GD, antithyroid drugs for less than 3 months. RNA isolated from PBMCs was used to make the TCR library. These data were also filed under a second study, of T cells in Graves' hyperthyroidism and ophthalmopathy. Per that paper: Ophthalmopathy was separated from stable hyperthyroidism by a 13 V-J model.

The origin of this receptor is a young woman with Graves disease. V is TRBV20-1 and J is TRBJ2-5, with D perhaps matching TRBD1 (6 bases). The material sequenced was peripheral blood mononuclear cells (PBMCs), taken at new diagnosis, from a patient treated with antithyroid drugs. The CDR3 DNA reads TGCAGTGCTAGTATTCACTCGGCTCAGGGGGAGACCCAGTACTTC. Protein product: CSASIHSAQGETQYF.